This TCR beta chain was recorded in a study of blood T cells in healthy people across ages. Germline-derived CDR1 and CDR2 are SQVTM and ANQGSEA. The CDR3 length is 13 residues. V lost 3 bases to trimming and J lost 6 bases, with 15 bases between them. The use of a sample-barcoded 5' primer and a J-beta primer mix characterized a second PCR of roughly 7 to 11 cycles. Each of the cDNA molecules was tagged by a template-switch adaptor with 12 random nucleotides. TCRdb passed the 5' RACE reads through MiXCR, listing each CDR3 protein once. Of 790,000 or so distinct CDR3 sequences in the sample, about half were seen once.

The receptor's source is a man of 80 years or more in good health. V gene TRBV29-1 combines with J gene TRBJ2-7, with TRBD1 as a possible D gene (6 bases). The sample consisted of blood. The CDR3 DNA is TGCAGCGTTGAGCCGACGGACAGTGTCGAGCAGTACTTC. This codes for CSVEPTDSVEQYF.